This TCR beta chain was captured by sequencing in a study of T cell changes during pregnancy in multiple sclerosis. The table lists this clone with a count of one. Generated by immunoSEQ multiplex PCR, the TCRdb table keeps only in-frame clones and is missing some. The repertoire holds about 38,000 clones, with about 90% as singletons. The CDR3 extends over 14 amino acids. V gave up 4 bases and J gave up 11 bases; unmatched junction bases: 13. Germline-derived CDR1 and CDR2 are MNHEY and SVGAGI. The clonotype comes from a female donor in good health, enrolled as a control in a pregnancy study. The rearrangement joins TRBV6-5 to TRBJ1-2; the match to TRBD1 covers 7 bases. The source material was CD4+ T cells from peripheral blood mononuclear cells, sampled in the third trimester of pregnancy. The CDR3 is CASSSPRGTAEYTF. The CDR3 DNA follows: TGTGCCAGCAGTTCCCCCCGTGGGACAGCCGAATACACCTTC.